What follows are 24 T cell receptor beta chains derived from one specimen sequenced in a study of beta chain features in type 1 diabetes. Study outcomes and limitations: People with Type 1 diabetes carried modestly yet significantly shorter TCRB CDR3s in all four CD4+ subsets.

Expressed TCRB transcripts got sequenced, as all isolated RNA was reverse transcribed. Profiled with immunoSEQ multiplex PCR; TCRdb holds only in-frame clones, not every one. This table holds about 270,000 clones, roughly an eighth found once. Their specific antigens are unknown. Input material: naive CD4+ T cells from blood. The receptors stem from a man aged 25 to 45 with type 1 diabetes.

This clone showed up just a few times. This sequence joins TRBV4-2 and TRBJ2-1; the match to TRBD2 covers 13 bases. V gave up 4 bases and J gave up 8 bases; unmatched junction bases: 8. Per germline, CDR1 LGHNA and CDR2 YNFKEQ. The CDR3 is made up of 16 amino acids. The CDR3, as DNA: TGTGCCAGCAGCCTGCGGACTAGCGGGAGAGGAGATGAGCAGTTCTTC. The encoded protein is CASSLRTSGRGDEQFF.

This rearrangement joins TRBV18 to TRBJ2-1; a possible D gene is TRBD1 (5 bases). Trimming pared 5 bases from V and 1 base from J, leaving 9 bases between. This CDR3 region has 14 residues. Germline CDR1 and CDR2: KGHSH and LQKENI. CDR3 sequence: CASSEQASYNEQFF. CDR3 nucleotide sequence: TGTGCCAGCTCAGAACAGGCGTCCTACAATGAGCAGTTCTTC.

The table lists this clone with a few counts. The V gene is TRBV28, the J gene TRBJ2-7, with D perhaps matching TRBD1 (6 bases). This CDR3 contains 14 residues. Germline CDR1 is MDHEN and CDR2 is SYDVKM. V shed 6 bases and J shed 6 bases, with 18 bases lying between them. The CDR3 here is CASSYSGTNPEQYF. The CDR3 DNA reads as TGTGCCAGCAGCTACTCCGGGACAAACCCCGAGCAGTACTTC.

This clone was counted between two and nine times. An end of the junction does not agree with germline; a read error may underlie this. The chain joins TRBV12-5 to TRBJ2-7, with D tentatively TRBD2 (6 bases). This CDR3 spans 13 amino acids. Germline lookup yields CDR1 LGHNT and CDR2 FRNRAP. The CDR3 loop is CASGLGRDFERYF. CDR3 bases: TGTGCTAGTGGTCTCGGCCGGGACTTTGAGCGGTACTTC.

This clone was seen a few times. The V gene is TRBV7-8, the J gene TRBJ1-2; maybe TRBD1 (6 bases). Germline CDR1 and CDR2: SGHVS and FQNEAQ. The CDR3 consists of 17 residues. Trimming stripped 2 bases from V and 1 base from J, with 17 bases between. Written as DNA, the CDR3 is TGTGCCAGCAGCTTACGCTCCAGGGGTGAACTTAACTATGGCTACACCTTC. It specifies CASSLRSRGELNYGYTF. Full variable domain (remainder filled in from reference TRBV7-8 and TRBJ1-2): GAGVSQSPRYKVAKRGQDVALRCDPISGHVSLFWYQQALGQGPEFLTYFQNEAQLDKSGLPSDRFFAERPEGSVSTLKIQRTQQEDSAVYLCASSLRSRGELNYGYTFGSGTRLTVV.

The V call is TRBV30, the J call TRBJ2-3; D remains ambiguous. V dropped 2 bases and J dropped 0 bases, with 6 bases sitting between them. CDR1 is GTSNPN and CDR2 is SVGIG in the germline V gene (reference sequence). The CDR3 sequence is 13 residues long. CDR3: CAWSPVSTDTQYF. The CDR3 DNA sequence: TGTGCCTGGAGTCCCGTTAGCACAGATACGCAGTATTTT.

Only a few counts were recorded for this clone. The chain joins TRBV5-4 to TRBJ2-5; 12 bases agree with TRBD1. Germline CDR1 is SGHNT and CDR2 is YYREEE (reference sequence). This CDR3 has 15 residues. Germline trimming cut 4 bases from V and 5 bases from J; bases unmatched to any gene: 6. CDR3 sequence: CASSPGQGALETQYF. CDR3 DNA sequence: TGTGCCAGCAGCCCGGGACAGGGGGCACTGGAGACCCAGTACTTC.

This clone appeared a few times. The chain uses TRBV4-2 and TRBJ2-7; TRBD1 aligns across 7 bases. With V trimmed by 2 bases and J by 0 bases, 4 bases remained unmatched. The CDR3 has 15 amino acids. Germline values: CDR1 LGHNA, CDR2 YNFKEQ. As DNA, the CDR3 is TGTGCCAGCAGCCAACCCGGGACAGACTCCTACGAGCAGTACTTC. Translating gives CASSQPGTDSYEQYF.

The chain links TRBV28 to TRBJ2-7; D uncertain. The CDR3 covers 12 residues. CDR1 is MDHEN and CDR2 is SYDVKM in the germline V gene. The V and J ends lost 7 bases and 1 base respectively, with 8 bases between them. CDR3 DNA: TGTGCCAGCAATGGGCCTTCCTACGAGCAGTACTTC. Translated, it gives CASNGPSYEQYF. Full variable domain (outside the CDR3, taken from reference TRBV28 and TRBJ2-7): DVKVTQSSRYLVKRTGEKVFLECVQDMDHENMFWYRQDPGLGLRLIYFSYDVKMKEKGDIPEGYSVSREKKERFSLILESASTNQTSMYLCASNGPSYEQYFGPGTRLTVT.

This clone was seen more than once but under ten times. This same CDR3 is encoded by further DNA sequences in the sample. This chain connects TRBV4-2 to TRBJ2-7; 11 bases match TRBD2. V lost 0 bases to trimming and J lost 3 bases; unmatched junction nucleotides: 1. Germline V gene lookup returns CDR1 LGHNA and CDR2 YNFKEQ. The CDR3 is made up of 15 amino acids. The CDR3 spells CASSQELAGVYEQYF. The CDR3 DNA follows: TGTGCCAGCAGCCAAGAACTAGCGGGAGTCTACGAGCAGTACTTC.

This clone was counted a few times. V gene TRBV18 combines with J gene TRBJ2-2; 7 nucleotides line up with TRBD1. V dropped 3 bases and J dropped 4; count of bases not matched to a gene: 2. This CDR3 has 14 amino acids. In germline, CDR1 is KGHSH, CDR2 LQKENI. CDR3 loop: CASSPDRTTGELFF. CDR3 DNA sequence: TGTGCCAGCTCACCGGACAGGACCACCGGGGAGCTGTTTTTT.

This clone came up a few times. The chain links TRBV2 to TRBJ2-1; 13 nucleotides match TRBD2. The CDR3 consists of 14 residues. CDR1 SNHLY and CDR2 FYNNEI come from the germline V gene. V trimming: 9 bases; J trimming: 9 bases; junction bases outside the gene matches: 8. The CDR3 nucleotides read TGTGCCAGGGCCGGGACTAGCGGGACCGGTGAGCAGTTCTTC. This gives the protein CARAGTSGTGEQFF.

This clone occurred a few times. The chain has TRBV18 and TRBJ1-4; TRBD1 matches 7 bases. This CDR3 spans 15 amino acids. Germline CDR1 and CDR2: KGHSH and LQKENI. Trimming took 2 bases from V and 6 from J; bases not matched to a gene: 6. The DNA of the CDR3 is TGTGCCAGCTCACCAGGTCGAGGGGGCGATGAAAAACTGTTTTTT. It codes for CASSPGRGGDEKLFF.

This clone was observed a handful of times. The chain uses TRBV28 and TRBJ2-6; possible D gene TRBD1, 6 bases. This CDR3 comprises 13 residues. The germline gives CDR1 MDHEN, CDR2 SYDVKM. V shed 11 bases and J shed 2 bases, with 10 bases lying between them. The CDR3 here is CAGYRAGANVLTF. Here the CDR3 DNA reads TGTGCCGGCTACAGGGCTGGGGCCAACGTCCTGACTTTC.

The chain is built from TRBV14 and TRBJ2-1, with 8 bases that match TRBD2. Germline lookup yields CDR1 SGHDN and CDR2 FVKESK. The CDR3 runs to 14 residues. V was clipped by 3 bases and J by 8 bases; unmatched bases: 6. The CDR3 DNA reads TGTGCCAGCAGCCACCGGGAGGGTTCCGATGAGCAGTTCTTC. Its translation is CASSHREGSDEQFF.

This clone was counted between two and nine times. V usage is TRBV18 and J usage is TRBJ2-1; maybe TRBD2 (6 bases). V dropped 0 bases and J dropped 8 bases, with 17 bases sitting between them. CDR3 length: 16 amino acids. In germline, CDR1 is KGHSH, CDR2 LQKENI. CDR3 region: CASSPPRRGGSDEQFF. The CDR3 DNA is TGTGCCAGCTCACCACCGCGGAGGGGAGGCTCGGATGAGCAGTTCTTC.

This clone was detected a few times. V usage is TRBV7-2 and J usage is TRBJ2-3, with a weak D call TRBD2 (6 bases). The CDR3 has 14 residues. The V and J ends lost 5 bases and 0 bases respectively, with 9 bases between them. In germline, CDR1 is SGHTA, CDR2 FQGNSA. Here the CDR3 reads CASSPGVSTDTQYF. Written as DNA, the CDR3 is TGTGCCAGCAGCCCGGGAGTGAGCACAGATACGCAGTATTTT.

The chain combines TRBV2 with TRBJ1-2; 8 bases match TRBD1. The CDR3 sequence is 13 residues long. J gave up 5 bases and V 5 bases, and 4 bases lay outside the gene matches. Germline lookup yields CDR1 SNHLY and CDR2 FYNNEI. The CDR3 nucleotides are TGTGCCAGCAGTCCTACAGGGGGTTATGGCTACACCTTC. The encoded protein is CASSPTGGYGYTF.

The chain has TRBV7-2 and TRBJ2-5, with D uncertain. The CDR3 extends over 13 amino acids. The V gene lost 3 bases and the J gene lost 2 bases, with 7 bases spanning the gap. Germline V gives CDR1 SGHTA, CDR2 FQGNSA. Here the CDR3 reads CASSFGHQETQYF. The CDR3 DNA sequence: TGTGCCAGCAGCTTCGGTCATCAAGAGACCCAGTACTTC. Based on the CDR3 plus reference TRBV7-2 and TRBJ2-5, the full variable domain is GAGVSQSPSNKVTEKGKDVELRCDPISGHTALYWYRQSLGQGLEFLIYFQGNSAPDKSGLPSDRFSAERTGGSVSTLTIQRTQQEDSAVYLCASSFGHQETQYFGPGTRLLVL.

This clone has just a few counts. The gene calls are TRBV5-1 and TRBJ1-2; no clear D gene. Germline V CDR1 and CDR2: SGHRS, YFSETQ. This CDR3 comprises 15 residues. V was shortened by 0 bases and J by 2 bases, with 11 bases between the two germline ends. In DNA, the CDR3 is TGCGCCAGCAGCTTGGGACAAACGCCCAACTATGGCTACACCTTC. Translated: CASSLGQTPNYGYTF. The whole variable domain, remainder taken from reference TRBV5-1 and TRBJ1-2, is KAGVTQTPRYLIKTRGQQVTLSCSPISGHRSVSWYQQTPGQGLQFLFEYFSETQRNKGNFPGRFSGRQFSNSRSEMNVSTLELGDSALYLCASSLGQTPNYGYTFGSGTRLTVV.

This clone was seen a few times. The genes are TRBV10-3 and TRBJ2-2; 8 bases line up with TRBD2. Looked up from germline, CDR1 is ENHRY and CDR2 is SYGVKD. The CDR3 totals 15 residues. The V gene end was trimmed by 6 bases and the J gene end by 5 bases; junction bases not matched to a gene: 8. The CDR3 DNA sequence: TGTGCCATCAGCCGAGCGGGAGCAATGACCGGGGAGCTGTTTTTT. Its protein product is CAISRAGAMTGELFF.

This clone was found a few times. V and J are TRBV2 and TRBJ1-1, with a weak D call TRBD1 (5 bases). Germline V lookup: CDR1 SNHLY, CDR2 FYNNEI. V was shortened by 9 bases and J by 7 bases, with 15 bases between the two germline ends. The CDR3 is 12 amino acids. DNA of the CDR3: TGTGCCAGTGGACTTCTCGGGGGTGAAGCTTTCTTT. Protein product: CASGLLGGEAFF. The whole variable domain, filled in from reference TRBV2 and TRBJ1-1, reads EPEVTQTPSHQVTQMGQEVILRCVPISNHLYFYWYRQILGQKVEFLVSFYNNEISEKSEIFDDQFSVERPDGSNFTLKIRSTKLEDSAMYFCASGLLGGEAFFGQGTRLTVV.

Only a few counts were recorded for this clone. The chain is built from TRBV27 and TRBJ1-1; D not resolved. The CDR3 has 14 amino acids. Looked up from germline, CDR1 is MNHEY and CDR2 is SMNVEV (reference sequence). Trimming removed 2 bases at V and 4 bases at J, with 11 bases between. CDR3 DNA sequence: TGTGCCAGCAGTTTAGTGCGGGGTAGCACTGAAGCTTTCTTT. This encodes CASSLVRGSTEAFF.

The chain joins TRBV6-5 to TRBJ2-5; D may be TRBD2 (6 bases). The ends were cut back, 6 bases at V and 6 bases at J, with 14 bases in the middle. Germline CDR1 is MNHEY and CDR2 is SVGAGI. The CDR3 runs 13 residues. In nucleotides, the CDR3 is TGTGCCAGCAGCTCGGGAGAACGGAAGACCCAGTACTTC. Its protein product is CASSSGERKTQYF.